This T cell receptor (beta chain) derives from a study of cytomegalovirus exposure and HLA in healthy donors. Researchers ran the PCR with 60 Vbeta and 13 Jbeta primers. TCRdb's table, derived via immunoSEQ multiplex PCR, lists solely in-frame clones and lacks some. The sample includes 150,000 to 200,000 clones, 77% seen only once; the top ten take 1.5% to 2%. The CDR3 contains 15 residues. V lost 0 bases and J lost 8, with 16 bases in between. Germline V gene sequence: CDR1 MNHEY, CDR2 SVGAGI. The TCR comes from a woman aged 25 to 45 in good health and CMV-seronegative. The specimen was PBMCs. The J gene is TRBJ1-2, the V gene TRBV6-5; D is unclear. The CDR3, as DNA: TGTGCCAGCAGTTACTCGATCGGCGGAGCTAACGGCTACACCTTC. Translation gives CASSYSIGGANGYTF.